The 13 T cell receptor beta chains below were found in one sample sequenced in a study of blood T cell repertoires in COVID-19. Using immunoSEQ multiplex PCR, the repertoire was profiled, and TCRdb retains in-frame clones only, with some absent. The repertoire holds approximately 200,000 clones, with approximately 83% as singletons. Sequencing input: peripheral blood. Receptors were obtained from a human donor with active or convalescent COVID-19. The donor label of this sample is uncertain.

The J gene is TRBJ2-2, the V gene TRBV10-3; D remains ambiguous. The CDR3 is 11 amino acids. V was trimmed by 9 bases and J by 4 bases, leaving 6 bases between them. Looked up from germline, CDR1 is ENHRY and CDR2 is SYGVKD. The CDR3 DNA is TGTGCCATGGGCCCCACCGGGGAGCTGTTTTTT. Protein product: CAMGPTGELFF.

This clone has only one observation. This chain links TRBV7-9 with TRBJ2-5; D may be TRBD1 (5 bases). CDR1 and CDR2 (germline): SEHNR, FQNEAQ (reference sequence). The CDR3 extends over 13 amino acids. The V and J ends lost 3 bases and 3 bases respectively, with 8 bases between them. The CDR3 loop reads CASSLIGEETQYF. In DNA, the CDR3 is TGTGCCAGCAGCTTGATAGGGGAAGAGACCCAGTACTTC.

The chain combines TRBV28 with TRBJ1-4; the D gene is possibly TRBD1 (5 bases). Trimming took 7 bases from V and 5 from J, leaving 8 bases between them. Germline CDR1 is MDHEN and CDR2 is SYDVKM. This CDR3 spans 12 amino acids. The CDR3 loop is CASNRLNEKLFF. For the CDR3, the DNA is TGTGCCAGCAACAGGTTAAATGAAAAACTGTTTTTT. Drawing the rest from reference TRBV28 and TRBJ1-4, the complete variable domain is DVKVTQSSRYLVKRTGEKVFLECVQDMDHENMFWYRQDPGLGLRLIYFSYDVKMKEKGDIPEGYSVSREKKERFSLILESASTNQTSMYLCASNRLNEKLFFGSGTQLSVL.

V is TRBV11-3 and J is TRBJ2-7; TRBD2 agrees at 10 bases. V was clipped by 5 bases and J by 1 base; unmatched bases: 14. Germline CDR1 reads SGHNT; CDR2 reads YENEEA. This CDR3 has 18 amino acids. CDR3 in amino acids: CASSPRGFQLAGSYEQYF. The CDR3 region has the DNA TGTGCCAGCAGCCCTAGAGGTTTCCAACTAGCGGGATCCTACGAGCAGTACTTC.

The V gene is TRBV27, the J gene TRBJ2-7; D gene ambiguous. Germline V gene lookup returns CDR1 MNHEY and CDR2 SMNVEV (reference sequence). With 5 bases removed from V and 7 bases from J, the gap between germline ends came to 18 bases. The CDR3 has 14 amino acids. The CDR3 nucleotides read TGTGCCAGCAGTAGTCGGAGCACGGTTAAAGAGCAGTACTTC. Translation: CASSSRSTVKEQYF.

The chain employs TRBV19 and TRBJ1-5; a weak D match, TRBD1 (6 bases). The CDR3 spans 14 residues. Trimming removed 10 bases at V and 2 bases at J, with 15 bases between. The germline CDR1 and CDR2 sequences are LNHDA and SQIVND (reference sequence). Written as DNA, the CDR3 is TGTGCCATCGGTCAGGGGATGGGCAATCAGCCCCAGCATTTT. Translation gives CAIGQGMGNQPQHF.

The chain employs TRBV25-1 and TRBJ2-2; tentative D call: TRBD1 (6 bases). The CDR3 runs to 16 residues. V was pared by 8 bases and J by 7 bases, with 23 bases between. Germline loops: CDR1 MGHDK, CDR2 SYGVNS. CDR3 protein: CASHPSGQGPIGELFF. DNA of the CDR3: TGTGCCAGCCACCCCTCCGGGCAGGGGCCCATCGGGGAGCTGTTTTTT. Combining the CDR3 with reference TRBV25-1 and TRBJ2-2 gives the whole variable domain EADIYQTPRYLVIGTGKKITLECSQTMGHDKMYWYQQDPGMELHLIHYSYGVNSTEKGDLSSESTVSRIRTEHFPLTLESARPSHTSQYLCASHPSGQGPIGELFFGEGSRLTVL.

The rearrangement links TRBV19 to TRBJ2-7, with 8 bases fitting TRBD1. V lost 7 bases, J lost 5 bases, and 13 bases stayed unmatched. The CDR3 is 15 amino acids. Germline CDR1 LNHDA, CDR2 SQIVND (reference sequence). The CDR3 is CASKASDREVNEQYF. CDR3 coding DNA: TGTGCCAGTAAGGCTTCGGACAGGGAAGTCAACGAGCAGTACTTC.

The rearrangement uses TRBV5-4 and TRBJ2-1; tentative D call: TRBD2 (5 bases). Germline V gene lookup returns CDR1 SGHNT and CDR2 YYREEE (reference sequence). CDR3 length equals 16 residues. V dropped 1 base and J dropped 4 bases, with 15 bases sitting between them. The CDR3 loop reads CASSLRSGDGYNEQFF. In nucleotides, the CDR3 is TGTGCCAGCAGCTTGAGAAGCGGCGACGGGTACAATGAGCAGTTCTTC.

The rearrangement joins TRBV6-5 to TRBJ1-2, with 8 bases identical to TRBD1. Per the germline V gene, CDR1 is MNHEY and CDR2 is SVGAGI. The CDR3 has 15 amino acids. V lost 0 bases to trimming and J lost 7 bases; unmatched junction nucleotides: 7. The CDR3, as DNA: TGTGCCAGCAGTTACTCGTACGGACAGGGCTCTGGCTACACCTTC. Amino acids: CASSYSYGQGSGYTF.

The chain uses TRBV11-3 and TRBJ2-1, with D possibly matching TRBD1 (6 bases). The germline gives CDR1 SGHNT, CDR2 YENEEA. The CDR3 covers 15 residues. V gave up 5 bases and J gave up 0 bases, with 11 bases separating them. The CDR3 DNA reads TGTGCCAGCAGCGCCGGCAGGGGCTCCTACAATGAGCAGTTCTTC. Its protein is CASSAGRGSYNEQFF.

The sample holds one count of this clone. The rearrangement links TRBV13 to TRBJ2-7; TRBD2 matches at 12 bases. The CDR3 totals 16 residues. CDR1 and CDR2 from the germline V gene are PRHDT and FYEKMQ (reference sequence). J lost 5 bases, V lost 5 bases, and 10 bases had no gene match. The CDR3 DNA follows: TGTGCCAGCAGCGCTCACTCTAGCGGGAGGGCCCACGAGCAGTACTTC. Translated, it gives CASSAHSSGRAHEQYF.

The rearrangement links TRBV27 to TRBJ2-3; a possible D gene is TRBD2 (7 bases). CDR1 and CDR2 from the germline V gene are MNHEY and SMNVEV (reference sequence). V lost 6 bases to trimming and J lost 14 bases, with 24 bases between them. The CDR3 loop spans 14 amino acids. This chain's CDR3 is CASRGIGGPVSGYF. Written as DNA, the CDR3 is TGTGCCAGCAGGGGAATCGGGGGGCCGGTCTCGGGGTATTTT.